What follows are 4 T cell receptor beta chains derived from one specimen sequenced in a study of response to subunit inactivated influenza vaccine. TCRdb reanalysed the RT-PCR reads using MiXCR and keeps one entry per CDR3 protein. In the table there are roughly 160,000 distinct CDR3 sequences, around 9.9% of which are singletons. Sequencing used non-naive T cells sorted from PBMCs, obtained roughly 47 days after vaccination. These receptor sequences come from a man in his fifties who received an inactivated influenza vaccine.

The chain recombines TRBV20-1 with TRBJ2-5; TRBD2 matches 11 bases. CDR1 and CDR2 (germline): DFQATT, SNEGSKA (reference sequence). The CDR3 runs to 15 residues. V was clipped by 5 bases and J by 5 bases; unmatched bases: 10. In nucleotides, the CDR3 is TGCAGTGCTCTTGACACCGGGACTAGCGGTGAGACCCAGTACTTC. Translated: CSALDTGTSGETQYF.

This clonotype was counted only a few times. The chain is built from TRBV12-3 or TRBV12-4 and TRBJ2-1, with 7 bases fitting TRBD2. The CDR3 loop spans 13 amino acids. The J segment lost 9 bases and the V segment lost 6 bases, leaving 8 bases of the junction unmatched. The CDR3 loop is CASSAGLVGEQFF. Written as DNA, the CDR3 is TGTGCCAGCAGCGCCGGACTAGTCGGTGAGCAGTTCTTC.

The CDR3 loop reads CASSARARTEAFF. DNA for the CDR3: TGTGCCAGCAGTGCTAGGGCGAGGACTGAAGCTTTCTTT. The chain combines TRBV27 with TRBJ1-1; D ambiguous. Germline V gene lookup returns CDR1 MNHEY and CDR2 SMNVEV (reference sequence). Between the trimmed V and J ends, which lost 5 bases and 5 bases, there was a span of 12 bases. The CDR3 runs 13 residues.

The CDR3 loop reads CSARKGANQPQHF. The CDR3 bases are TGCAGTGCTAGAAAGGGGGCGAACCAGCCCCAGCATTTT. This chain links TRBV20-1 with TRBJ1-5, with TRBD1 matching 7 bases. With 2 bases clipped from V and 7 bases from J, the junction kept 5 bases outside the gene matches. The CDR3 sequence is 13 residues long. Germline V lookup: CDR1 DFQATT, CDR2 SNEGSKA (reference sequence).